This entry is about one T cell receptor (beta chain). Its target is unknown. These data originate in a study of shared clonotypes between healthy human individuals. Study-wide points: Among the subsets, naive ones generally showed larger estimated richness than memory ones.

The assay was immunoSEQ multiplex PCR, and TCRdb's table has in-frame clones only and misses some. This sample has about 2.2 million clones; about 93% occur once, and the top ten carry 1.7%. Selected positively for CCR7 and CD45RO-negative, naive CD8 cells excluded terminally differentiated effector memory CD45RA+ cells. Sample: naive CD8+ T cells from PBMCs. The receptor's source is a man in his late teens or twenties in good health. Some clones in this sample may be carry-over from other donors' samples.

The CDR3 nucleotides read TGTGCCAGCAGCCACCCCGGGGAGCTGTTTTTT. It encodes CASSHPGELFF. V is TRBV11-2 and J is TRBJ2-2; D is ambiguous. This CDR3 is built from 11 residues. Germline V lookup: CDR1 SGHAT, CDR2 FQNNGV. V dropped 5 bases and J dropped 6 bases, with 4 bases sitting between them. Variable domain in full (rest from reference TRBV11-2 and TRBJ2-2): EAGVAQSPRYKIIEKRQSVAFWCNPISGHATLYWYQQILGQGPKLLIQFQNNGVVDDSQLPKDRFSAERLKGVDSTLKIQPAKLEDSAVYLCASSHPGELFFGEGSRLTVL.